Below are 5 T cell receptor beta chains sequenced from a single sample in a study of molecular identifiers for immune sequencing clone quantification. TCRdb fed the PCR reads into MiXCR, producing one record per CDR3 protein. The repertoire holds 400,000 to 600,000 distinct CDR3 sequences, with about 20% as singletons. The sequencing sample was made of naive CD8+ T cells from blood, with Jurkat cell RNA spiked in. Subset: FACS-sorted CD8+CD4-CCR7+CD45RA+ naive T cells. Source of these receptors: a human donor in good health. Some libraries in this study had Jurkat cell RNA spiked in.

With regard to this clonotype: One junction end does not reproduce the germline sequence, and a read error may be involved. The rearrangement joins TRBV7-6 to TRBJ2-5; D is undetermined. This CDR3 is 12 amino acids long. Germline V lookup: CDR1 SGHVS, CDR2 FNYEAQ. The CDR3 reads CASSLAEEAQYF. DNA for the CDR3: TGTGCCAGCAGCTTAGCAGAAGAGGCCCAGTACTTC.

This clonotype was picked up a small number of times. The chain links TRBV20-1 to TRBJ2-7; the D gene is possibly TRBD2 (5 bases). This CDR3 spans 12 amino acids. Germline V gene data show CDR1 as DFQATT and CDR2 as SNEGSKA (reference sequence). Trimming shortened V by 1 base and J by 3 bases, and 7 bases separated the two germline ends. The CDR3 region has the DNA TGCAGTGCTAGAGCCGGGAACTACGAGCAGTACTTC. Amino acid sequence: CSARAGNYEQYF.

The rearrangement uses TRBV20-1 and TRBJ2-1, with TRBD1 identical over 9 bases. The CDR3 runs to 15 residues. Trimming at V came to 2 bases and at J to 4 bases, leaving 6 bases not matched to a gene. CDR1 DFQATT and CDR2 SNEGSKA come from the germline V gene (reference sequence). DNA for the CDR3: TGCAGTGCTAGAAATTGGGACAGGGCTTACAATGAGCAGTTCTTC. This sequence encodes CSARNWDRAYNEQFF.

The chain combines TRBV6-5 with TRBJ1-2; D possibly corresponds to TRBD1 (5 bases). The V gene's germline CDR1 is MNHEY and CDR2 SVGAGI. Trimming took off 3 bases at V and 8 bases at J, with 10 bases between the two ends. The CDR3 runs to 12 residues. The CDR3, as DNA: TGTGCCAGCAGTTATAGGGGAGGCGGCTACACCTTC. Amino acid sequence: CASSYRGGGYTF.

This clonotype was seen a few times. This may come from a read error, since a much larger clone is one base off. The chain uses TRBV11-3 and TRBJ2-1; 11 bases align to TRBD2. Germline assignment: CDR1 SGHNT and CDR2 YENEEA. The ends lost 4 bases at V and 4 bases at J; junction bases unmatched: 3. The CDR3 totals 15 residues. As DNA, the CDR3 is TGTGCCAGCAGCTCGGGACTAGCGGCGTACAATGAGCAGTTCTTC. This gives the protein CASSSGLAAYNEQFF.